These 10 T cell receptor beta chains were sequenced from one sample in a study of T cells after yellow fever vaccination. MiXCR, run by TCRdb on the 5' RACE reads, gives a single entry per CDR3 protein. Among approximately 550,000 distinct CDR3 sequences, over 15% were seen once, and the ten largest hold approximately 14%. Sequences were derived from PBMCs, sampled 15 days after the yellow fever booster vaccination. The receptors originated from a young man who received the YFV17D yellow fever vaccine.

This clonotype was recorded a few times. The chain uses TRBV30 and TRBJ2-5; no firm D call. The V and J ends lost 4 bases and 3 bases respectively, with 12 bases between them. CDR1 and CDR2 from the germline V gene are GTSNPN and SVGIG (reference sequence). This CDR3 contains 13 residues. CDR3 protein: CAWTLPVEETQYF. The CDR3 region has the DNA TGTGCCTGGACTTTGCCCGTCGAAGAGACCCAGTACTTC.

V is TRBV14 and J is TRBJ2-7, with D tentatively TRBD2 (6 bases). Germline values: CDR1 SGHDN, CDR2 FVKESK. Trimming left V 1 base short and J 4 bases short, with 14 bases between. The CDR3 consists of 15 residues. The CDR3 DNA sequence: TGTGCCAGCAGCCAAGGATCGGGAGTCGTGTACGAGCAGTACTTC. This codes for CASSQGSGVVYEQYF.

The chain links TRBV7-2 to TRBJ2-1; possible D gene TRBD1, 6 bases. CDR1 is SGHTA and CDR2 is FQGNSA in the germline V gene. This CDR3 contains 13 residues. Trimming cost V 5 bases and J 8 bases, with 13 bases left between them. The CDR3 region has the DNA TGTGCCAGCAGCCTCTGGACAGTCCATGAGCAGTTCTTC. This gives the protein CASSLWTVHEQFF.

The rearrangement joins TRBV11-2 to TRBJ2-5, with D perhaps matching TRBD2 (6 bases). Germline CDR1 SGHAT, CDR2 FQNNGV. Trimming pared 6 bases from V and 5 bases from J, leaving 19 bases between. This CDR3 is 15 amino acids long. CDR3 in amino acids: CASRQTGSRGETQYF. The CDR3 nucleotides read TGTGCCAGCAGACAGACCGGGAGTCGGGGGGAGACCCAGTACTTC.

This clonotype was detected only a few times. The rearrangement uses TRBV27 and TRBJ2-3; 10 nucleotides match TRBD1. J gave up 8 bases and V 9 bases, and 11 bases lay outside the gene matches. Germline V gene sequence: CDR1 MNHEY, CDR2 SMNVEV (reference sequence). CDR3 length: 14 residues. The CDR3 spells CASSTGGARGTQYF. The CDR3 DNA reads TGTGCCAGTTCGACAGGGGGCGCGAGGGGTACGCAGTATTTT.

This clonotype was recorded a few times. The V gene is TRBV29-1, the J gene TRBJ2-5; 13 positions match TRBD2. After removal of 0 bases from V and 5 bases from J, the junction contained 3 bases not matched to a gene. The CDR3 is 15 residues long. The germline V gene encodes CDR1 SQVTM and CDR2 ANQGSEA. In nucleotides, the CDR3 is TGCAGCGTTGAAGAGACTAGCGGGAGGACTGAGACCCAGTACTTC. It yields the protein CSVEETSGRTETQYF.

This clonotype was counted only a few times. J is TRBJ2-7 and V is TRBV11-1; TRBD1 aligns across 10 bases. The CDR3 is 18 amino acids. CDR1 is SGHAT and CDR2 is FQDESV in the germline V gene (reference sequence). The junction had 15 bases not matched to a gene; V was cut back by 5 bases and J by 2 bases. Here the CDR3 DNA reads TGTGCCAGCAGCCCAACCCTTCGACAGGGGGCGATACCCTACGAGCAGTACTTC. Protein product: CASSPTLRQGAIPYEQYF.

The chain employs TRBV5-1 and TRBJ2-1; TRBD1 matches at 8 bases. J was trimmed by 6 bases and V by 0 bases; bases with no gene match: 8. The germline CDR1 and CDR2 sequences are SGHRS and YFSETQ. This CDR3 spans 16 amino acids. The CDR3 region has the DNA TGCGCCAGCAGCTTGGACAGGGGGTTTGATGGCAATGAGCAGTTCTTC. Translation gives CASSLDRGFDGNEQFF. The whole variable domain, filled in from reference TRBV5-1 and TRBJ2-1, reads KAGVTQTPRYLIKTRGQQVTLSCSPISGHRSVSWYQQTPGQGLQFLFEYFSETQRNKGNFPGRFSGRQFSNSRSEMNVSTLELGDSALYLCASSLDRGFDGNEQFFGPGTRLTVL.

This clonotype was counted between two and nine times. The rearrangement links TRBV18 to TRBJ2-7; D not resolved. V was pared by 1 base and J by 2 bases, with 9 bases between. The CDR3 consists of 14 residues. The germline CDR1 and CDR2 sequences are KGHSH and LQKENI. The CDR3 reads CASSPRSETYEQYF. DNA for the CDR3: TGTGCCAGCTCACCACGGTCAGAGACCTACGAGCAGTACTTC. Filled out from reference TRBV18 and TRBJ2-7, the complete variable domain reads NAGVMQNPRHLVRRRGQEARLRCSPMKGHSHVYWYRQLPEEGLKFMVYLQKENIIDESGMPKERFSAEFPKEGPSILRIQQVVRGDSAAYFCASSPRSETYEQYFGPGTRLTVT.

CDR3 amino acids: CASRTWTSGRSYNEQFF. The CDR3 DNA reads as TGTGCCAGCAGAACCTGGACTAGCGGGAGATCCTACAATGAGCAGTTCTTC. The chain links TRBV27 to TRBJ2-1, with 13 bases that match TRBD2. Trimming took 6 bases from V and 1 from J; bases not matched to a gene: 6. The V gene's germline CDR1 is MNHEY and CDR2 SMNVEV (reference sequence). The CDR3 extends over 17 amino acids.